This TCR beta chain was sequenced in a study of OX40 agonist ivuxolimab in advanced cancers. Germline CDR1 is SGHKS and CDR2 is YYEKEE (reference sequence). The CDR3 runs 14 residues. The ends lost 0 bases at V and 7 bases at J; junction bases unmatched: 2. The protocol was immunoSEQ multiplex PCR, while the TCRdb copy is restricted to in-frame clones and leaves out a portion. The sample has about 67,000 clones; about nine tenths are singletons. The sequence was collected from an adult with an advanced solid tumor such as melanoma, head and neck, liver or kidney cancer. The chain employs TRBV5-5 and TRBJ1-4; 8 bases align to TRBD1. The starting material was CD4+ or CD8+ T cells sorted from blood, obtained in a trial of the OX40 agonist ivuxolimab. The CDR3 DNA reads TGTGCCAGCAGCTTGGGGACAGGGAGTGAAAAACTGTTTTTT. Amino acids: CASSLGTGSEKLFF.